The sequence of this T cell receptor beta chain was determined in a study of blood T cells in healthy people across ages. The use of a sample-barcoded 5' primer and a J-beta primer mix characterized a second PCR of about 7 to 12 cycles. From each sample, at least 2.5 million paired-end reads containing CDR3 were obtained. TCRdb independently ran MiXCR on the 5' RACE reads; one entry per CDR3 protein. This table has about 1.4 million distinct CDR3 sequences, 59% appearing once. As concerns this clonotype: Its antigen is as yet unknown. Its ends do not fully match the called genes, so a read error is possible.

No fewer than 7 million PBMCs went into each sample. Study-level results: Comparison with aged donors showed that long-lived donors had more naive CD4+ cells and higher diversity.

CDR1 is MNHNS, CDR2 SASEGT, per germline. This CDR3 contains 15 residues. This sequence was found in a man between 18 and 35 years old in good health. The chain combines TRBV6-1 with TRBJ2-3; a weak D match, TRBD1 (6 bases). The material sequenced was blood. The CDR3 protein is CASSEGDIGTDTQYF. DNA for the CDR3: TGTGCTAGCAGTGAAGGGGACATCGGCACAGATACGCAGTATTTT.